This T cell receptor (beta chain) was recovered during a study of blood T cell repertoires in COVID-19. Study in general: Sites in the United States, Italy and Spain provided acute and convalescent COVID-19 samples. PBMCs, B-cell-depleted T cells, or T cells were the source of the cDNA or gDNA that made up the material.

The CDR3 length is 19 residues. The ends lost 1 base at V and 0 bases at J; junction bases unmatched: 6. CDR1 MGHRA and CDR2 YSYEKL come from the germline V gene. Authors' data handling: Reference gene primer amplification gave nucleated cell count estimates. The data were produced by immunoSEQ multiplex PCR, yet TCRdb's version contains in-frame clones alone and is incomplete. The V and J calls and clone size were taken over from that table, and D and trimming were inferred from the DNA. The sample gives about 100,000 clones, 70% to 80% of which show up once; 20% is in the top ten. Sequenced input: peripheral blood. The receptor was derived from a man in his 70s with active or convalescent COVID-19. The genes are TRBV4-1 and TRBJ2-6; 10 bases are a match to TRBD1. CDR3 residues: CASSQARQGAYSGANVLTF. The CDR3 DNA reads TGCGCCAGCAGCCAAGCCAGACAGGGGGCCTACTCTGGGGCCAACGTCCTGACTTTC.